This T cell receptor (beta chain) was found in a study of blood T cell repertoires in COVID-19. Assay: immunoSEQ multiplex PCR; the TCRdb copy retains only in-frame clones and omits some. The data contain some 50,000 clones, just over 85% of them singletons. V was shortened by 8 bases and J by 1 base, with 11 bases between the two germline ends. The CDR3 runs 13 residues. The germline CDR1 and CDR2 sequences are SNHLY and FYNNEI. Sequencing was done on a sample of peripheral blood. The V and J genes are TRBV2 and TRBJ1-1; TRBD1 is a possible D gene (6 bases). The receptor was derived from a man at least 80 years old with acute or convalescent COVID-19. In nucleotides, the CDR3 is TGTGCCAGCGGGGACACCTGGAACACTGAAGCTTTCTTT. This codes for CASGDTWNTEAFF. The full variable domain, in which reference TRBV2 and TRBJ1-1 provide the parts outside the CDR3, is EPEVTQTPSHQVTQMGQEVILRCVPISNHLYFYWYRQILGQKVEFLVSFYNNEISEKSEIFDDQFSVERPDGSNFTLKIRSTKLEDSAMYFCASGDTWNTEAFFGQGTRLTVV.